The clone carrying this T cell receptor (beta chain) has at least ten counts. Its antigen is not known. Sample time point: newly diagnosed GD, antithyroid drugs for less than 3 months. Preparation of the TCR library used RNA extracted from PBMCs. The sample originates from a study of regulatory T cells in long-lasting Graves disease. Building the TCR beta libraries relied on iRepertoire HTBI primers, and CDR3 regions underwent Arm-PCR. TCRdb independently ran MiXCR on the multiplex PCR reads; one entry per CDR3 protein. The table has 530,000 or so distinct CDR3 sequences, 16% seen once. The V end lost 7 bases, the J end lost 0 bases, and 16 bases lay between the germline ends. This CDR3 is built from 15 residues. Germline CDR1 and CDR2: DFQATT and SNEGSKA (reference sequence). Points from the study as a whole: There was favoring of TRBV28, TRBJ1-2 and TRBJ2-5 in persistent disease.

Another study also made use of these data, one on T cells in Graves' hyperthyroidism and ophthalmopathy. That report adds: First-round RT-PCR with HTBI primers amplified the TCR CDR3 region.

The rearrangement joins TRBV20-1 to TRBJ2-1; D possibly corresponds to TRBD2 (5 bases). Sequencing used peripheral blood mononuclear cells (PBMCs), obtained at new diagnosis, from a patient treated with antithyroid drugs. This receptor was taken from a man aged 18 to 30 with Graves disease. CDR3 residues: CSGRHYEHSYNEQFF. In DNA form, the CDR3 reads TGCAGTGGGAGGCACTACGAACACTCCTACAATGAGCAGTTCTTC.